The 27 T cell receptor beta chains below all came from one sample that was sequenced in a study of regulatory T cells in long-lasting Graves disease. This sample's time point: newly diagnosed GD, antithyroid drugs for less than 3 months. Preparation of the TCR library used RNA extracted from PBMCs. Library construction for TCR beta used iRepertoire HTBI primers and Arm-PCR of CDR3 regions. In TCRdb, the multiplex PCR reads were re-called with MiXCR into one record per CDR3 protein. The table lists under 400,000 distinct CDR3 sequences, over 15% of them singletons, with 25% to 30% in the top ten. These same records also appear under a second study, on T cells in Graves' hyperthyroidism and ophthalmopathy.

The sequencing used peripheral blood mononuclear cells (PBMCs), collected at new diagnosis, from a patient treated with antithyroid drugs. Receptors originate from a man in his forties or fifties with Graves disease.

This clonotype was found a few times. V and J are TRBV5-6 and TRBJ2-4; D remains unclear. Germline assignment: CDR1 SGHDT and CDR2 YYEEEE. The CDR3 totals 16 residues. V was cut by 0 bases and J by 5 bases, with 15 bases left in between. CDR3 region: CASSLALAAVQNIQYF. CDR3 in DNA: TGTGCCAGCAGCTTGGCTTTGGCGGCCGTACAAAACATTCAGTACTTC. The variable domain in full, completed from reference TRBV5-6 and TRBJ2-4, reads DAGVTQSPTHLIKTRGQQVTLRCSPKSGHDTVSWYQQALGQGPQFIFQYYEEEERQRGNFPDRFSGHQFPNYSSELNVNALLLGDSALYLCASSLALAAVQNIQYFGAGTRLSVL.

In its sample, this clonotype was seen many times. The chain recombines TRBV30 with TRBJ2-5; no firm D call. CDR3 size: 14 residues. Germline CDR1 reads GTSNPN; CDR2 reads SVGIG (reference sequence). The V end lost 4 bases, the J end lost 4 bases, and 16 bases lay between the germline ends. CDR3 DNA: TGTGCCTGGACCGCCGGGCCATTGGGAGAGACCCAGTACTTC. It is translated as CAWTAGPLGETQYF.

The table lists this clonotype with many counts. The genes are TRBV19 and TRBJ2-7; 7 bases are a match to TRBD1. The CDR3 spans 16 residues. Germline loops: CDR1 LNHDA, CDR2 SQIVND (reference sequence). After removal of 5 bases from V and 2 bases from J, the junction contained 12 bases not matched to a gene. The DNA for the CDR3 is TGTGCCAGTAGTCGCCAACCGGGACAGTCCACCTACGAGCAGTACTTC. This sequence encodes CASSRQPGQSTYEQYF. Using reference TRBV19 and TRBJ2-7 for the parts outside the CDR3, the full variable domain is DGGITQSPKYLFRKEGQNVTLSCEQNLNHDAMYWYRQDPGQGLRLIYYSQIVNDFQKGDIAEGYSVSREKKESFPLTVTSAQKNPTAFYLCASSRQPGQSTYEQYFGPGTRLTVT.

The chain recombines TRBV14 with TRBJ2-7; the D is unclear. The CDR3 length is 15 residues. Germline loops: CDR1 SGHDN, CDR2 FVKESK. Trimming cost V 0 bases and J 0 bases, with 9 bases left between them. CDR3 nucleotides: TGTGCCAGCAGCCAAGAAGGTCCAGCCTCCTACGAGCAGTACTTC. This translates into CASSQEGPASYEQYF.

The sample holds many counts of this clonotype. The DNA for the CDR3 is TGTGCCAGCAGCCAAAACTATGGCTACACCTTC. Translating it yields CASSQNYGYTF. The chain employs TRBV3-1 and TRBJ1-2; no firm D call. The CDR3 has 11 residues. Per germline, CDR1 LGHDT and CDR2 YNNKEL (reference sequence). V gave up 2 bases and J gave up 2 bases, with 0 bases separating them.

This clonotype was counted at least ten times. The genes are TRBV6-1 and TRBJ2-7; D is undetermined. The germline CDR1 and CDR2 sequences are MNHNS and SASEGT. The germline V and J ends were trimmed by 5 bases and 2 bases, with 13 bases remaining between them. This CDR3 region has 14 residues. The DNA for the CDR3 is TGTGCCAGCAGTACAGTCTTATCCCCCTACGAGCAGTACTTC. Residues: CASSTVLSPYEQYF.

Worth noting for this clonotype: Likely a read error: the CDR3 ends without its conserved phenylalanine or tryptophan. The CDR3 coding sequence is TGTGCCAGCAGCTTCCAGTCCGAGACCCAGTACCTC. The encoded protein is CASSFQSETQYL. V usage is TRBV7-9 and J usage is TRBJ2-1; D unresolved. The closer fit of TRBJ2-5 to the DNA end suggests the J call may be wrong. In germline, CDR1 is SEHNR, CDR2 FQNEAQ (reference sequence). The CDR3 spans 12 residues.

The chain links TRBV7-2 to TRBJ2-2; D not certain. The V gene's germline CDR1 is SGHTA and CDR2 FQGNSA. V was clipped by 1 base and J by 7 bases, with 10 bases between them. This CDR3 contains 14 residues. This chain's CDR3 is CASSLVFAGGELFF. The CDR3 nucleotides are TGTGCCAGCAGCTTAGTCTTCGCCGGCGGGGAGCTGTTTTTT.

This clonotype showed up many times. This chain connects TRBV20-1 to TRBJ2-5; D might be TRBD1 (5 bases). Trimming removed 6 bases from V and 2 bases from J, with 13 bases in between. The CDR3 is made up of 13 amino acids. In germline, CDR1 is DFQATT, CDR2 SNEGSKA (reference sequence). CDR3 sequence (DNA): TGCAGTGCGGGGCAGCAGTTTCAAGAGACCCAGTACTTC. It translates to CSAGQQFQETQYF.

This clonotype was detected many times. This chain joins TRBV9 and TRBJ2-5; 13 nucleotides agree with TRBD2. Germline lookup yields CDR1 SGDLS and CDR2 YYNGEE. The CDR3 spans 15 residues. J gave up 4 bases and V 0 bases, and 0 bases lay outside the gene matches. The CDR3 DNA is TGTGCCAGCAGCGTAGGACTAGCGGGGGGAGAGACCCAGTACTTC. This gives the protein CASSVGLAGGETQYF.

At least ten counts were recorded for this clonotype. V gene TRBV7-2 combines with J gene TRBJ1-2; no definite D call. CDR1 is SGHTA and CDR2 is FQGNSA in the germline V gene. CDR3 size: 13 residues. The V and J ends lost 1 base and 1 base respectively, with 4 bases between them. As DNA, the CDR3 is TGTGCCAGCAGCTTAGACCATAACTATGGCTACACCTTC. It translates to CASSLDHNYGYTF.

This chain connects TRBV7-8 to TRBJ2-6, with unresolved D. Germline CDR1 SGHVS, CDR2 FQNEAQ. CDR3 size: 14 residues. The V and J ends lost 5 bases and 3 bases respectively, with 8 bases between them. The CDR3 region has the DNA TGTGCCAGCAGCGCTGGTTTTGGGGCCAACGTCCTGACTTTC. It encodes CASSAGFGANVLTF.

This clonotype was found many times. The chain combines TRBV9 with TRBJ1-1; D unresolved. This CDR3 spans 14 amino acids. Per germline, CDR1 SGDLS and CDR2 YYNGEE. Trimming took 5 bases from V and 1 from J, leaving 12 bases between them. CDR3 residues: CASSPRAENTEAFF. The CDR3 DNA is TGTGCCAGCAGTCCGAGGGCCGAGAACACTGAAGCTTTCTTT.

This clonotype was counted many times. This rearrangement joins TRBV7-3 to TRBJ2-1, with D maybe TRBD2 (7 bases). Germline V gene lookup returns CDR1 SGHTA and CDR2 FQGTGA. This CDR3 contains 13 residues. Trimming took 5 bases from V and 9 from J, leaving 14 bases between them. The CDR3 sequence is CASSRQGGGEQFF. The DNA for the CDR3 is TGTGCCAGCAGCAGGCAGGGAGGGGGTGAGCAGTTCTTC. Drawing the rest from reference TRBV7-3 and TRBJ2-1, the complete variable domain is GAGVSQTPSNKVTEKGKYVELRCDPISGHTALYWYRQSLGQGPEFLIYFQGTGAADDSGLPNDRFFAVRPEGSVSTLKIQRTERGDSAVYLCASSRQGGGEQFFGPGTRLTVL.

The J gene is TRBJ2-6, the V gene TRBV5-1, with D perhaps matching TRBD1 (5 bases). The germline V gene encodes CDR1 SGHRS and CDR2 YFSETQ. There are 17 residues in the CDR3. V was cut by 4 bases and J by 0 bases, with 14 bases left in between. CDR3 in DNA: TGCGCCAGCAGCCAGATGACAGTCAGCTCTGGGGCCAACGTCCTGACTTTC. Protein sequence: CASSQMTVSSGANVLTF.

To note about this clonotype: A read error may explain this, as a much larger clone is one base away. This chain uses TRBV28 with TRBJ2-7; the D call may be TRBD1 or TRBD2 (5 bases each). Germline lookup yields CDR1 MDHEN and CDR2 SYDVKM. The CDR3 contains 15 residues. In DNA, the CDR3 is TGTGTCAGCAGTCCCCAGTGGGGCTTAGCGTACGAGCAGTACTTC. Translating gives CVSSPQWGLAYEQYF. Full variable domain (rest looked up from reference TRBV28 and TRBJ2-7): DVKVTQSSRYLVKRTGEKVFLECVQDMDHENMFWYRQDPGLGLRLIYFSYDVKMKEKGDIPEGYSVSREKKERFSLILESASTNQTSMYLCVSSPQWGLAYEQYFGPGTRLTVT.

In its sample, this clonotype was seen a few times. The CDR3 nucleotides are TGTGCCAGCGGGGGGGCGTTAGCGGACAATGAGCAGTTCTTC. This translates into CASGGALADNEQFF. This sequence joins TRBV25-1 and TRBJ2-1; TRBD2 might be the D (7 bases). Deletions cut 8 bases from V and 5 bases from J, with 16 bases between. Germline CDR1 is MGHDK and CDR2 is SYGVNS. This CDR3 comprises 14 residues. Using reference TRBV25-1 and TRBJ2-1 for the parts outside the CDR3, the full variable domain is EADIYQTPRYLVIGTGKKITLECSQTMGHDKMYWYQQDPGMELHLIHYSYGVNSTEKGDLSSESTVSRIRTEHFPLTLESARPSHTSQYLCASGGALADNEQFFGPGTRLTVL.

The chain is built from TRBV19 and TRBJ1-2; 8 bases line up with TRBD1. The CDR3 contains 15 residues. V gave up 6 bases and J gave up 2 bases; unmatched junction bases: 8. Looked up from germline, CDR1 is LNHDA and CDR2 is SQIVND (reference sequence). In nucleotides, the CDR3 is TGTGCCAGTAGCACCAGTAGGACAGGGAACTATGGCTACACCTTC. As protein: CASSTSRTGNYGYTF.

The sample holds many counts of this clonotype. The chain joins TRBV28 to TRBJ2-5; D is unclear. V dropped 2 bases and J dropped 4 bases, with 11 bases sitting between them. Germline CDR1 reads MDHEN; CDR2 reads SYDVKM. The CDR3 extends over 14 amino acids. CDR3 protein: CASSLTPGGETQYF. In DNA form, the CDR3 reads TGTGCCAGCAGTTTAACCCCCGGTGGAGAGACCCAGTACTTC.

The rearrangement links TRBV11-2 to TRBJ2-7; tentatively, D is TRBD1 (6 bases). CDR1 and CDR2 from the germline V gene are SGHAT and FQNNGV. The CDR3 length is 15 residues. V dropped 3 bases and J dropped 3 bases, with 15 bases sitting between them. The CDR3 nucleotides are TGTGCCAGCAGCTTCGCTAGGACAGAGCTCTACGAGCAGTACTTC. Translation gives CASSFARTELYEQYF.

V is TRBV18 and J is TRBJ1-2; D not certain. V was cut by 2 bases and J by 4 bases, with 8 bases left in between. Germline loops: CDR1 KGHSH, CDR2 LQKENI. The CDR3 length is 13 residues. The CDR3, as DNA: TGTGCCAGCTCACCATTGAACGGCTATGGCTACACCTTC. This gives the protein CASSPLNGYGYTF.

This clonotype has at least ten counts. The chain carries TRBV11-1 and TRBJ2-1; tentatively, D is TRBD1 or TRBD2 (5 bases each). The germline V and J ends were trimmed by 3 bases and 2 bases, with 17 bases remaining between them. The CDR3 is 17 amino acids. Germline CDR1 SGHAT, CDR2 FQDESV (reference sequence). CDR3 DNA sequence: TGTGCCAGCAGCTTTCCAGGGAGCCTCCTAGCCTACAATGAGCAGTTCTTC. Protein: CASSFPGSLLAYNEQFF.

CDR3 residues: CASSSSSGRATGYNEQFF. The DNA of the CDR3 is TGTGCCAGCAGCTCCTCTAGCGGGAGGGCCACAGGCTACAATGAGCAGTTCTTC. The chain employs TRBV7-2 and TRBJ2-1; 12 nucleotides match TRBD2. J was trimmed by 3 bases and V by 4 bases; bases with no gene match: 10. The CDR3 is made up of 18 amino acids. The V gene's germline CDR1 is SGHTA and CDR2 FQGNSA.

The chain employs TRBV28 and TRBJ2-7, with 8 nucleotides matching TRBD1. Germline lookup yields CDR1 MDHEN and CDR2 SYDVKM. After removal of 3 bases from V and 4 bases from J, the junction contained 8 bases not matched to a gene. The CDR3 is 15 amino acids. The CDR3 sequence is CASSFGTGGSYEQYF. In DNA form, the CDR3 reads TGTGCCAGCAGTTTTGGGACAGGTGGATCGTACGAGCAGTACTTC.

This clonotype was recorded many times. V and J are TRBV7-9 and TRBJ1-3, with D perhaps TRBD1 (5 bases). Germline V gene lookup returns CDR1 SEHNR and CDR2 FQNEAQ (reference sequence). Trimming took off 5 bases at V and 2 bases at J, with 16 bases between the two ends. This CDR3 is built from 16 residues. The CDR3 nucleotides read TGTGCCAGCAGCCTCGGGGTGACAGAGACTGGAAACACCATATATTTT. Encoded protein: CASSLGVTETGNTIYF.

This clonotype was picked up many times. The chain carries TRBV28 and TRBJ2-3; D is perhaps TRBD1 (5 bases). V shed 5 bases and J shed 1 base, with 13 bases lying between them. The germline gives CDR1 MDHEN, CDR2 SYDVKM. There are 15 residues in the CDR3. CDR3 bases: TGTGCCAGCAGTGCCTACAGGTCGGGCACAGATACGCAGTATTTT. Protein: CASSAYRSGTDTQYF. The entire variable domain, with the rest obtained from reference TRBV28 and TRBJ2-3, is as follows: DVKVTQSSRYLVKRTGEKVFLECVQDMDHENMFWYRQDPGLGLRLIYFSYDVKMKEKGDIPEGYSVSREKKERFSLILESASTNQTSMYLCASSAYRSGTDTQYFGPGTRLTVL.

This clonotype was detected ten times or more. The genes are TRBV18 and TRBJ1-2; unclear D gene. CDR1 KGHSH and CDR2 LQKENI come from the germline V gene. The germline V and J ends were trimmed by 2 bases and 8 bases, with 9 bases remaining between them. CDR3 size: 12 residues. The CDR3 DNA is TGTGCCAGCTCACCAAACGGTCTCGGCTACACCTTC. Translating it yields CASSPNGLGYTF.